This entry features one T cell receptor beta chain sequence. After removal of 2 bases from V and 1 base from J, the junction contained 3 bases not matched to a gene. This CDR3 is built from 16 residues. The germline gives CDR1 GTSNPN, CDR2 SVGIG (reference sequence). The data were obtained in a study of blood T cell repertoires in COVID-19. About the study: Researchers got acute and convalescent COVID-19 samples from the United States, Italy and Spain.

Sequencing was performed with immunoSEQ multiplex PCR; in TCRdb, only in-frame clones are kept and a portion is missing. The sample holds about 300,000 clones, about 89% seen once. The participants were between about 18 and 90 years old and came from under 25 US areas. Clinical history as reported by participants underpinned cohort assignment. Input material: PBMCs or T cells enriched from blood (not recorded which). The chain employs TRBV30 and TRBJ2-3; 13 nucleotides align to TRBD2. This sequence was found in a young woman who had recovered from COVID-19. CDR3 region: CAWSPGLAGGTDTQYF. The CDR3 DNA sequence: TGTGCCTGGAGTCCAGGACTAGCGGGAGGCACAGATACGCAGTATTTT.